This is a list of T cell receptor beta chains from one sample in a study of blood T cell repertoires in COVID-19. The assay was immunoSEQ multiplex PCR, and TCRdb's table has in-frame clones only and misses some. The data hold 120,000 to 150,000 clones, with roughly 80% observed a single time. The sequenced sample was peripheral blood. Receptor source: a man in his fifties with acute or convalescent COVID-19. Each CDR3 is given with its conserved first and last residue. A D gene is named only where the DNA matches it firmly. Clone sizes are given selectively: once, few, many, or a class where the clone is expanded.

-	TRBV19	TRBJ1-6	16	-	TGTGCCAGTAGTATAGATCTATTGCGCAGGGATTCACCCCTCCACTTT	CASSIDLLRRDSPLHF
-	TRBV5-1	TRBJ1-6	15	TRBD1	TGCGCCAGCAGCTTGCCTCGACAGGGTGAATCACCCCTCCACTTT	CASSLPRQGESPLHF
-	TRBV27	TRBJ2-3	16	TRBD2	TGTGCCAGCAGTCCTGGACTAGCGGGGTCCACAGATACGCAGTATTTT	CASSPGLAGSTDTQYF
-	TRBV15	TRBJ1-4	16	TRBD1	TGTGCCACCAGCAGAGAGGTTGGGACAGCATTTGAAAAACTGTTTTTT	CATSREVGTAFEKLFF
-	TRBV5-4	TRBJ2-2	17	TRBD1	TGTGCCAGCAGTGCGAATACGGGACAGTTCTACACCGGGGAGCTGTTTTTT	CASSANTGQFYTGELFF
-	TRBV9	TRBJ1-5	15	TRBD1	TGTGCCAGCAGCCCTACTGACAGGGAAGAGCAGCCCCAGCATTTT	CASSPTDREEQPQHF
-	TRBV5-5	TRBJ1-6	12	-	TGTGCCAGCGAGACCTCGGGATCACCCCTCCACTTT	CASETSGSPLHF
-	TRBV10-2	TRBJ1-1	14	-	TGCGCCAGCAGTGTAAGACAGGATGCCGGTGAAGCTTTCTTT	CASSVRQDAGEAFF
-	TRBV18	TRBJ1-1	12	TRBD1	TGTGCCAGCTCAGACAGGGACACTGAAGCTTTCTTT	CASSDRDTEAFF
-	TRBV4-2	TRBJ2-3	19	TRBD2	TGTGCCAGCAGCCTTACCGGGACTAGCGGGGGGGGTAGCACAGATACGCAGTATTTT	CASSLTGTSGGGSTDTQYF
-	TRBV29-1	TRBJ1-4	12	-	TGCAGCGTGGGCACAACCGGGAGCAGTCTGTTTTTT	CSVGTTGSSLFF
few	TRBV5-1	TRBJ2-3	13	-	TGCGCCAGCAGCTTGGCCGGGGAAGATACGCAGTATTTT	CASSLAGEDTQYF
-	TRBV18	TRBJ1-2	15	-	TGTGCCAGCTCACCATCCCGGCAGGGCCTTGGAGGCTACACCTTC	CASSPSRQGLGGYTF
-	TRBV14	TRBJ1-2	19	TRBD1	TGTGCCAGCAGCCCCCTTCTCCTACCTGACAGGGGCCCTAACTATGGCTACACCTTC	CASSPLLLPDRGPNYGYTF
-	TRBV28	TRBJ2-1	15	TRBD2	TGTGCCAGCAGTTTTGCCGGGACTAGTTTGCATGAGCAGTTCTTC	CASSFAGTSLHEQFF
few	TRBV27	TRBJ1-4	15	-	TGTGCCAGCAGTGCCACAGGGTTCCCTAATGAAAAACTGTTTTTT	CASSATGFPNEKLFF
-	TRBV3-1/TRBV3-2	TRBJ2-3	14	TRBD1	TGTGCCAGCAGCTTGGTAGGGGGCGGTGATACGCAGTATTTT	CASSLVGGGDTQYF
-	TRBV9	TRBJ2-5	18	-	TGTGCCAGCAGCGTTGAGGGGGCCAGCGCGGGGTATGGAGAGACCCAGTACTTC	CASSVEGASAGYGETQYF
many	TRBV15	TRBJ2-1	16	TRBD2	TGTGCCACCAGCAGATCGGACGGGAGGGCCTACAATGAGCAGTTCTTC	CATSRSDGRAYNEQFF
-	TRBV12-3/TRBV12-4	TRBJ2-7	11	-	TGTGCCAGCAGTACTTCCTACGAGCAGTACTTC	CASSTSYEQYF
-	TRBV7-8	TRBJ2-3	15	-	TGTGCCAGCAGCTTACAGGCGAGAGGCACAGATACGCAGTATTTT	CASSLQARGTDTQYF
-	TRBV7-2	TRBJ1-1	15	TRBD1	TGTGCCAGCAGCTCCACCGGGACAGTAAACACTGAAGCTTTCTTT	CASSSTGTVNTEAFF
-	TRBV5-1	TRBJ2-7	13	-	TGCGCCAGCAGCTTTGGACAGAGCTACGAGCAGTACTTC	CASSFGQSYEQYF
-	TRBV6-1	TRBJ2-5	15	TRBD1	TGTGCCAGCAGTGAACCGGACAGGGAACAAGAGACCCAGTACTTC	CASSEPDREQETQYF
-	TRBV5-6	TRBJ1-2	13	-	TGTGCCAGTAGCCGGAGGGGGGGCGATGGCTACACCTTC	CASSRRGGDGYTF
-	TRBV28	TRBJ2-3	14	TRBD2	TGTGCCAGCAGAAATAGCGGGGGCACAGATACGCAGTATTTT	CASRNSGGTDTQYF
-	TRBV5-6	TRBJ1-1	12	-	TGTGCCAGCAACTTGGGGAGCGCTGAAGCTTTCTTT	CASNLGSAEAFF
-	TRBV5-1	TRBJ2-7	16	-	TGCGCCAGCAGCTTGGCCGGGCTAACAGGGCCCTACGAGCAGTACTTC	CASSLAGLTGPYEQYF
-	TRBV29-1	TRBJ2-7	13	-	TGCAGCGTTGAATTCGGGGTTTCCTACGAGCAGTACTTC	CSVEFGVSYEQYF
few	TRBV24-1	TRBJ2-1	15	-	TGTGCCACCAGTGATTTGTCACAGGGCCGAAGTGAGCAGTTCTTC	CATSDLSQGRSEQFF
-	TRBV11-2	TRBJ1-1	14	TRBD1	TGTGCCAGCAGCTCGTTACAGGGGTACACTGAAGCTTTCTTT	CASSSLQGYTEAFF
-	TRBV24-1	TRBJ1-4	13	TRBD1	TGTGCCACCAGTGACTCTGACAGGGAGGAACTGTTTTTT	CATSDSDREELFF
-	TRBV4-1	TRBJ1-1	14	-	TGCGCCAGCAGCCTCCGCCTAGGGGGAACTGAAGCTTTCTTT	CASSLRLGGTEAFF
-	TRBV29-1	TRBJ2-7	13	TRBD1	TGCAGCGTGGGGACAGGGGGCGAGTACGAGCAGTACTTC	CSVGTGGEYEQYF
-	TRBV18	TRBJ1-2	13	-	TGTGCCAGCTCACCCCGGACAGACTATGGCTACACCTTC	CASSPRTDYGYTF
-	TRBV27	TRBJ2-5	17	TRBD1	TGTGCCAGCAGTCCCGACCCGACAGGGGGTCGCCAAGAGACCCAGTACTTC	CASSPDPTGGRQETQYF
once	TRBV6-6	TRBJ1-5	18	TRBD1	TGTGCCAGCAGTCGCGATCATCCCGGGACAGGGGGTTGGCAGCCCCAGCATTTT	CASSRDHPGTGGWQPQHF
-	TRBV6-5	TRBJ1-2	14	TRBD1	TGTGCCAGCAGCCCCGGGACAGGCGCATATGGCTACACCTTC	CASSPGTGAYGYTF
-	TRBV21-1	TRBJ1-5	17	-	TGTGCCAGCACCAAGGGGAACAGGGATCATAGCAATCAGCCCCAGCATTTT	CASTKGNRDHSNQPQHF
-	TRBV28	TRBJ2-6	17	-	-	CASSSSGLTGGANVLTF
-	TRBV7-3	TRBJ1-1	15	-	TGTGCCAGCAGCTTAAGGGCGGACACTAACACTGAAGCTTTCTTT	CASSLRADTNTEAFF
many	TRBV5-1	TRBJ1-2	15	TRBD1	TGCGCCAGCAGTTCCCCGGGACAGGGGAGCTATGGCTACACCTTC	CASSSPGQGSYGYTF
few	TRBV9	TRBJ2-3	16	-	TGTGCCAGCAGCGTAGGTGGCGGGGTATTCACAGATACGCAGTATTTT	CASSVGGGVFTDTQYF
-	TRBV5-1	TRBJ2-5	14	-	TGCGCCAGCAGCCTCACAGGGCCCCAAGAGACCCAGTACTTC	CASSLTGPQETQYF
-	TRBV6-5	TRBJ2-1	12	-	TGTGCCAGCAGCCTATATTTCAATGAGCAGTTCTTC	CASSLYFNEQFF
once	TRBV5-1	TRBJ1-3	16	-	TGCGCCAGCAGCTTGAGTACAAGGGGGAGCGGAAACACCATATATTTT	CASSLSTRGSGNTIYF
-	TRBV6-6	TRBJ1-2	13	-	TGTGCCAGCAGTTGGGGGGGGCAGGATGGCTACACCTTC	CASSWGGQDGYTF
once	TRBV27	TRBJ1-2	13	-	TGTGCCAGCAGTTTACAGGGGATATCTGGCTACACCTTC	CASSLQGISGYTF
-	TRBV19	TRBJ2-1	15	TRBD1	TGTGCCAGTAGTGCGGACAGGGAAGGTTTCAATGAGCAGTTCTTC	CASSADREGFNEQFF
-	TRBV7-9	TRBJ2-7	13	-	TGTGCCAGCACGGGGCGTCTCTCCTACGAGCAGTACTTC	CASTGRLSYEQYF
-	TRBV19	TRBJ2-5	14	-	TGTGCCAGTAGCCCCGGGGGACTCGAAGAGACCCAGTACTTC	CASSPGGLEETQYF
-	TRBV28	TRBJ1-4	12	-	TGTGCCAGCAGTCAAACAGGGGAAAAACTGTTTTTT	CASSQTGEKLFF
many	TRBV13	TRBJ2-2	15	TRBD2	TGTGCCAGCAGGGGCCGGGGGGGCGCCACCGGGGAGCTGTTTTTT	CASRGRGGATGELFF
-	TRBV11-2	TRBJ1-2	15	TRBD1	TGTGCCAGCAGCTTATCAGGGGACAGGGGTTATGGCTACACCTTC	CASSLSGDRGYGYTF